The rows below give T cell receptor beta chains drawn from one sample of a study of blood T cell repertoires in COVID-19. Generated by immunoSEQ multiplex PCR, the TCRdb table keeps only in-frame clones and is missing some. The sample lists some 180,000 clones; about 78% were seen once. Sequenced material: peripheral blood. All receptors derive from a woman between 50 and 59 years old with active or convalescent COVID-19. The conserved cysteine and the conserved F or W are not part of the CDR3 here. D genes are given only for firm matches.

CDR3aa	v_gene	j_gene	d_gene
ASSSGTSGRWYEQF	TRBV28	TRBJ2-1	TRBD2
ASTDIYRENEQF	TRBV27	TRBJ2-1	.
ASSMTPGQGYGYT	TRBV19	TRBJ1-2	TRBD1
ASQFAQPYEQF	TRBV12-3/TRBV12-4	TRBJ2-1	.
ASSATGGSSTEAF	TRBV5-1	TRBJ1-1	TRBD1
ASSDYGTGAHGYT	TRBV19	TRBJ1-2	TRBD1
ASSPIKREQTYEQY	TRBV11-2	TRBJ2-7	TRBD2
AWGRDRAGNTIY	TRBV30	TRBJ1-3	TRBD1
ASSEIQGEGYGYT	TRBV6-1	TRBJ1-2	TRBD1
ASSLGLSSDFNEKLF	TRBV13	TRBJ1-4	.
ASSGQYYEQY	TRBV7-2	TRBJ2-7	.
ASSAGWGETIY	TRBV19	TRBJ1-3	.
ASPPPAESNQPQH	TRBV5-6	TRBJ1-5	.
AWSRDRDYEQY	TRBV30	TRBJ2-7	TRBD1
ASSLRQSTDTQY	TRBV7-2	TRBJ2-3	.
ASSLQQETQY	TRBV2	TRBJ2-5	.